This T cell receptor beta chain comes out of a study of T cell responses to AZD1222 COVID-19 vaccine. Only one count was recorded for this clone. The CDR3 covers 13 residues. The germline gives CDR1 MNHEY, CDR2 SMNVEV (reference sequence). With V trimmed by 8 bases and J by 1 base, 4 bases remained unmatched. The repertoire was sequenced with immunoSEQ multiplex PCR; TCRdb's copy has only in-frame clones and lacks some. This table holds 180,000 or so clones, approximately 86% found once. The TCR sequence derives from an adult in good health. The material sequenced was peripheral blood, taken on day 0 of AZD1222 vaccination. This chain links TRBV27 with TRBJ2-7; 8 nucleotides align to TRBD1. The CDR3 DNA reads TGTGCCAGCTCGCAGGGGGCATCCTACGAGCAGTACTTC. Translating gives CASSQGASYEQYF.